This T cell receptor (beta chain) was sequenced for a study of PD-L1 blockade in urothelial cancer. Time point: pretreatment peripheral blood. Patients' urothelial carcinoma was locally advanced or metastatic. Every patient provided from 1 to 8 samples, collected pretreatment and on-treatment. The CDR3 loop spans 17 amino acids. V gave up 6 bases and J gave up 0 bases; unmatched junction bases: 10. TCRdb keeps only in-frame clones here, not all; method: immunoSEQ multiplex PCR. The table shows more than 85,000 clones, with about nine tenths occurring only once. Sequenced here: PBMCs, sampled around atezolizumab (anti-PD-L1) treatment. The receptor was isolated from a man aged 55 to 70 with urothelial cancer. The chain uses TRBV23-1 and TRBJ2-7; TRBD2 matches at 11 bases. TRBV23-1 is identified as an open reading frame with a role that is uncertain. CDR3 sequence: CASRVNSGRVSSYEQYF. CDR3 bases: TGCGCCAGCAGGGTGAATAGCGGGAGGGTTAGCTCCTACGAGCAGTACTTC.